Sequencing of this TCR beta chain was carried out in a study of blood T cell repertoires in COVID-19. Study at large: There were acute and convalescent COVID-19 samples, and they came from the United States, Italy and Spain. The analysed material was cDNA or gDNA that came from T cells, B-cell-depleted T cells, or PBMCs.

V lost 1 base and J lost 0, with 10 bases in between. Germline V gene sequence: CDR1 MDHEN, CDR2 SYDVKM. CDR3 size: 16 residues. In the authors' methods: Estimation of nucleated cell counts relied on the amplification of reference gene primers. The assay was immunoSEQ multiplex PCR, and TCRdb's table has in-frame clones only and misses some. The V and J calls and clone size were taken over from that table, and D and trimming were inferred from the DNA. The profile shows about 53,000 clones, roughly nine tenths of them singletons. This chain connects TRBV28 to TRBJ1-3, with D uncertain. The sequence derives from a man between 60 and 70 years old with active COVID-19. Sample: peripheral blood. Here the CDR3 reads CASSLLVRGSGNTIYF. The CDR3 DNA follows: TGTGCCAGCAGTTTATTGGTCCGCGGCTCTGGAAACACCATATATTTT.